This TCR beta chain was observed in a study of CD8+ T cells in alopecia areata (dated by TCRdb to 2016 to 2019). Study-wide context: Treated patients were enrolled in an open-label pilot trial of oral tofacitinib, 5 to 10 mg twice daily, for moderate-to-severe alopecia areata. Patients received tofacitinib for 6 to 18 months and were then followed off drug for 6 months to check for delayed response and recurrence. immunoSEQ multiplex PCR using 35 Vbeta forward primers and 13 Jbeta reverse primers was used to amplify TCRbeta CDR3 regions. RNA was obtained with the PAXgene miRNA kit for fixed scalp, the miRNeasy kit for PBMCs, and the RNeasy kit for mouse skin. Clonality in the scalp was compared among normal scalp (n=4), patchy alopecia areata scalp (n=8), and alopecia totalis/universalis scalp (n=8). The study used high-throughput TCRbeta sequencing to examine T cell clonal expansion in alopecia areata, in both the C3H/HeJ mouse model and human patients. In humans, TCRbeta sequencing was performed on scalp tissue and on sorted CD4+ and CD8+ peripheral blood T cells from healthy controls and from patients with patchy or totalis/universalis alopecia areata. Tofacitinib-treated patients had biopsies at baseline and at 4 and 24 weeks of treatment, with a later scalp biopsy in several patients. Overall results and qualifications from the work: Lesional scalp, especially in alopecia totalis/universalis, showed higher clonality and more expanded CD8+ clones than normal scalp, suggesting antigenic drive. Unlike mouse skin, which is dominated by gammadelta T cells, normal human skin has resident alphabeta T cells that are also sequenced, and this complicates analysis of the scalp TCR repertoire. TCR sequences shared between patients were less clear than in mice, possibly partly because of HLA diversity in the patient population.

To note about this clone: No antigen is known for it. No quality values exist for individual bases; no much larger clone is one base distant.

What this sample's time point label stands for: baseline before oral tofacitinib. From alopecia areata patients, peripheral blood was collected along with lesional scalp punch biopsies. PBMCs were separated by density centrifugation and stained for CD3, CD4 and CD8, after which CD4+ and CD8+ T cells were sorted on a FACSAria. Libraries were made using the immunoSEQ multiplex PCR assay. RNA was extracted from all samples and reverse transcribed into cDNA, which served as template for TCR sequencing. First-strand cDNA was synthesized using SuperScript III with a 2:1 mix of oligo-dT and random hexamers. A synthetic immune receptor repertoire was used to assess amplification bias, and residual bias was removed computationally. The original pipeline was this. Raw reads were preprocessed to remove errors, and CDR3 was defined according to IMGT conventions as the region from the conserved cysteine to phenylalanine. Clonality was computed as 1 minus the Shannon entropy, with the entropy normalized by log2 of the number of productive unique TCRs. Whether scalp clones were CD4 or CD8 was inferred by matching scalp TCRbeta sequences against CD4 and CD8 repertoires sorted from blood. TCRdb retrieved this table from immuneACCESS and kept in-frame rearrangements only. Not all clones are present; in checked studies, unresolved V genes account for under half, and no reason is known for the remainder. Clone size and the V and J calls come from that table; the DNA yielded D and trimming. Within this sample are under 250,000 clones, with 50% to 65% of them counted one time only. Of the sample, more than 0.4% is held by the ten largest clones.

The CDR3 holds 16 amino acids from the cysteine to the phenylalanine. The DNA shown is the 48-base CDR3, in frame from base 1. V trim: 0 bases; J trim: 6 bases; unmatched bases: 2. Looking up the germline V gene yields CDR1 MNHEY and CDR2 SVGAGI. The sample in question was CD4+ T cells sorted from blood, obtained at week 0. The receptor's source is a human donor with alopecia areata. The chain employs TRBV6-5 and TRBJ2-2, with TRBD2 matching 12 junction bases. CDR3 loop: CASSYSPSGRAGELFF. Here is the DNA: TGTGCCAGCAGTTACTCGCCTAGCGGGAGGGCCGGGGAGCTGTTTTTT.